This T cell receptor (beta chain) was identified in a study of early stage breast cancer tumors. Across the whole study: The ER+/PR+/HER2- tumors included about 8 ductal and a handful of lobular carcinomas.

Method: immunoSEQ multiplex PCR; TCRdb's copy keeps in-frame clones and lacks some. Of roughly 60,000 clones in the sample, around three quarters were seen once. The CDR3 totals 15 residues. Unmatched junction bases numbered 6, after V lost 2 bases and J lost 4 bases. Germline CDR1 WNHNN, CDR2 SYGVQD (reference sequence). What was sequenced was blood. The V call is TRBV10-1, the J call TRBJ1-1, with 8 positions matching TRBD1. This receptor was identified in a person between 30 and 45 years old with breast cancer. CDR3 nucleotide sequence: TGCGCCAGCAGTGAGAACGGACAGGGTTTCACTGAAGCTTTCTTT. Amino acid sequence: CASSENGQGFTEAFF.